This T cell receptor (beta chain) was found in a study of T cell repertoires in cytomegalovirus infection. CDR1 and CDR2 from the germline V gene are MNHEY and SMNVEV (reference sequence). The CDR3 loop spans 14 amino acids. V lost 4 bases and J 9 bases, leaving 13 bases between the germline ends. The sample holds many counts of this clonotype. Antigen unknown. One entry per CDR3 protein, called by TCRdb with MiXCR from the reads. The table has approximately 89,000 distinct CDR3 sequences, 20% to 30% seen once. The chain carries TRBV27 and TRBJ1-6; D may be TRBD1 (6 bases). The receptor comes from a human donor in good health (CMV status not recorded). Some clones in this sample may be carry-over from other donors' samples. This sample comprised CD8+ T cells from cultured PBMCs, obtained from culture after CMV antigen stimulation. CDR3 nucleotides: TGTGCCAGCAGTTACAGGGATCTTGTTTCACCCCTCCACTTT. This translates into CASSYRDLVSPLHF.